These 2 T cell receptor beta chains originate from one sample sequenced in a study of identical twins. TCRdb re-derived calls from the 5' RACE reads in MiXCR, one entry per CDR3 protein. There are about 530,000 distinct CDR3 sequences in the sample; approximately 20% occur only once, and around 0.48% lies in the top ten. The same data also went into a second study, on yellow fever vaccine responses in identical twins.

Sequences were obtained from CD4+ T cells sorted from blood. Receptor source: a woman aged 18-35 years in good health.

This clonotype was detected a few times. The rearrangement links TRBV11-2 to TRBJ2-7; 12 bases agree with TRBD2. V was pared by 5 bases and J by 1 base, with 6 bases of the junction left unmatched. This CDR3 contains 16 residues. Germline V gene sequence: CDR1 SGHAT, CDR2 FQNNGV. In DNA form, the CDR3 reads TGTGCCAGCAGCCCGGGACTAGCGGGTCAATCCTACGAGCAGTACTTC. It codes for CASSPGLAGQSYEQYF.

With respect to this clonotype: One end of the junction varies from germline; a read error may be responsible. This chain connects TRBV7-9 to TRBJ2-6; D possibly corresponds to TRBD1 (5 bases). There are 17 residues in the CDR3. Germline values: CDR1 SEHNR, CDR2 FQNEAQ (reference sequence). This CDR3 reads CASSFFPRPSGANDLTF. The CDR3 coding sequence is TGTGCCAGCAGCTTCTTTCCCCGACCCTCTGGGGCCAACGACCTGACTTTC.